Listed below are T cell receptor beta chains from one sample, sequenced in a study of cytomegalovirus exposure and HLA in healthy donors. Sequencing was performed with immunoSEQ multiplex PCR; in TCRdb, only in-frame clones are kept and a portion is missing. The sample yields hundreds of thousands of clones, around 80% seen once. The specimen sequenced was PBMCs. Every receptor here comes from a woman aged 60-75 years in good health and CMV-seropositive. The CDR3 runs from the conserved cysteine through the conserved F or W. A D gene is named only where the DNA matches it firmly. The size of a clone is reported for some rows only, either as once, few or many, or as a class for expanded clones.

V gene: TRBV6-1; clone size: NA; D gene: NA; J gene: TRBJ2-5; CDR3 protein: CASSEGATGTQYF; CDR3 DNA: TGTGCCAGCAGTGAAGGGGCTACCGGGACCCAGTACTTC
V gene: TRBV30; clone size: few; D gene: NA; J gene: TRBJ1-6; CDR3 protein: CAWTTINNSPLHF; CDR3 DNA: TGTGCCTGGACCACTATTAATAATTCACCCCTCCACTTT
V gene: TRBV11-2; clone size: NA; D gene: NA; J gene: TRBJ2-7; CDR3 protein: CASSLRVLGNEQYF; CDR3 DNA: TGTGCCAGCAGCTTAAGAGTGTTGGGCAACGAGCAGTACTTC
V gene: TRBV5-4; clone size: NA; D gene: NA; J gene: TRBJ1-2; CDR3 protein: CASSLARALEGYTF; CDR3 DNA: TGTGCCAGCAGCTTGGCCCGAGCTCTCGAGGGCTACACCTTC
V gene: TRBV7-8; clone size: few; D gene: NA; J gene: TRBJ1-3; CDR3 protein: CASSLNRAAGSGNTIYF; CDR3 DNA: TGTGCCAGCAGCCTAAACAGGGCCGCCGGCTCTGGAAACACCATATATTTT
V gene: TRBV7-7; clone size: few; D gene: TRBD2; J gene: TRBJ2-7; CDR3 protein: CASSSGLADTYEQYF; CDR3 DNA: TGTGCCAGCAGCTCGGGACTAGCGGATACCTACGAGCAGTACTTC
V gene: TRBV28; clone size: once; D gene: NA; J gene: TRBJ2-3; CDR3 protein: CASGLSTGGKDTQYF; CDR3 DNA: TGTGCCAGCGGTTTGAGTACTGGCGGGAAAGATACGCAGTATTTT
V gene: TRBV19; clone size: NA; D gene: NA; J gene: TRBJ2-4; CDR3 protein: CASSIGAGYVPAKNIQYF; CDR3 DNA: TGTGCCAGTAGTATCGGCGCAGGGTATGTACCAGCCAAAAACATTCAGTACTTC
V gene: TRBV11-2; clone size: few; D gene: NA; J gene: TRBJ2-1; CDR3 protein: CASSSRLNSYNEQFF; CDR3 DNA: TGTGCCAGCAGCTCCCGTCTAAACTCCTACAATGAGCAGTTCTTC
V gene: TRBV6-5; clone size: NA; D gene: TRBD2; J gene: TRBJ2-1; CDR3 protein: CASSYSGSGVHEFF; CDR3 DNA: TGTGCCAGCAGTTACTCCGGTAGCGGGGTCCACGAATTCTTC
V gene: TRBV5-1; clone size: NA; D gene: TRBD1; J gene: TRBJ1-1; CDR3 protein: CASSSQGAVSGEAFF; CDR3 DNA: TGCGCCAGCAGCTCTCAGGGGGCGGTTAGTGGTGAAGCTTTCTTT
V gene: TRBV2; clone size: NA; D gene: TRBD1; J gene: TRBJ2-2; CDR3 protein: CASMLQGGSGELFF; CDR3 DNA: TGTGCCAGCATGTTACAGGGGGGTTCCGGGGAGCTGTTTTTT
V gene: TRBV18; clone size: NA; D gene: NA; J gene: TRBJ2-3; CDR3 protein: CASSSSTDTQYF; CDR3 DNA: TGTGCCAGCTCTTCTAGCACAGATACGCAGTATTTT
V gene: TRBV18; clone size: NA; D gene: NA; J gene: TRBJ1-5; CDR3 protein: CASSLRTAGMIKNQPQHF; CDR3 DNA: TGTGCCAGCTCACTCCGGACAGCGGGAATGATCAAAAATCAGCCCCAGCATTTT
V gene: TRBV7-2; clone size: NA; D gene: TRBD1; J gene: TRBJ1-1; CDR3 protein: CASSVTGGVGTEAFF; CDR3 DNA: TGTGCCAGCAGCGTAACAGGGGGCGTAGGGACTGAAGCTTTCTTT
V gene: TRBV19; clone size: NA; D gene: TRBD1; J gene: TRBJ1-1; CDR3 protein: CASSTTGTGNTEAFF; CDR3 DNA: TGTGCCAGTAGCACCACCGGGACAGGGAACACTGAAGCTTTCTTT